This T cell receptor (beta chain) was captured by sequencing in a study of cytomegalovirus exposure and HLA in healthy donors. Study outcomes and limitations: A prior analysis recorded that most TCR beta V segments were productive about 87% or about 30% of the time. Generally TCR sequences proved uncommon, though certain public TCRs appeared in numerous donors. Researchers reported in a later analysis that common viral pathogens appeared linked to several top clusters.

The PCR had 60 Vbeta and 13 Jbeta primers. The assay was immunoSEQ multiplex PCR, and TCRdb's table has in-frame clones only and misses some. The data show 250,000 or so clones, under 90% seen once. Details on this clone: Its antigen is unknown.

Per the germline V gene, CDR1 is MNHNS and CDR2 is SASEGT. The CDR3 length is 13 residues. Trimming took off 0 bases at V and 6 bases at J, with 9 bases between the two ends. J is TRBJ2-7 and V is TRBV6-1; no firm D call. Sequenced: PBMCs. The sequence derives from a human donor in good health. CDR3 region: CASSEARPSEQYF. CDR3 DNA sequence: TGTGCCAGCAGTGAAGCCCGGCCTAGCGAGCAGTACTTC.